Below, 27 T cell receptor beta chains from the same sample are listed, as sequenced in a study of shared clonotypes between healthy human individuals. Clones were read by immunoSEQ multiplex PCR, and TCRdb kept only the in-frame ones, dropping some. The top ten clones hold 0.1% to 0.11% of a sample with about 590,000 clones, 95% of them seen once. Naive CD8 isolation took CD45RO-negative cells positively selected for CCR7 and excluded terminally differentiated effector memory CD45RA+ cells. The specimen was naive CD8+ T cells sorted from blood. The receptors shown here come from a woman aged 25 to 39 in good health.

The chain recombines TRBV9 with TRBJ2-5; TRBD1 matches at 9 bases. Germline V gene sequence: CDR1 SGDLS, CDR2 YYNGEE. The CDR3 extends over 19 amino acids. J lost 3 bases, V lost 4 bases, and 19 bases had no gene match. The CDR3 here is CASSPEGRGPTGGEETQYF. CDR3 DNA sequence: TGTGCCAGCAGCCCAGAGGGTAGGGGCCCAACAGGGGGCGAAGAGACCCAGTACTTC.

J is TRBJ2-7 and V is TRBV11-2; D gene uncertain. With 2 bases removed from V and 0 bases from J, the gap between germline ends came to 8 bases. Germline V CDR1 and CDR2: SGHAT, FQNNGV. The CDR3 consists of 14 residues. CDR3 coding DNA: TGTGCCAGCAGCTTACACCTAAGCTCCTACGAGCAGTACTTC. As protein: CASSLHLSSYEQYF.

The V call is TRBV10-3, the J call TRBJ1-5; D uncertain. The CDR3 totals 12 residues. Germline CDR1 and CDR2: ENHRY and SYGVKD. The V and J ends lost 0 bases and 7 bases respectively, with 4 bases between them. CDR3 bases: TGTGCCATCAGTGAGTCGGACCAGCCCCAGCATTTT. Protein product: CAISESDQPQHF.

A few counts support this clone. The chain has TRBV11-2 and TRBJ2-7; TRBD1 is a possible D gene (6 bases). V was clipped by 4 bases and J by 6 bases, with 19 bases between them. CDR1 is SGHAT, CDR2 FQNNGV, per germline. The CDR3 length is 15 residues. CDR3 loop: CASSSGAGARGEQYF. The CDR3 DNA sequence: TGTGCCAGCAGCTCCGGAGCAGGGGCGCGCGGCGAGCAGTACTTC.

CDR3 protein: CATSRDLSRSAYGYTF. As DNA, the CDR3 is TGTGCCACCAGCAGAGATCTGTCCAGGTCAGCCTATGGCTACACCTTC. The gene calls are TRBV15 and TRBJ1-2; D is undetermined. The CDR3 sequence is 16 residues long. Germline V gene data show CDR1 as LNHNV and CDR2 as YYDKDF (reference sequence). V dropped 0 bases and J dropped 4 bases, with 15 bases sitting between them.

J is TRBJ1-4 and V is TRBV14; 9 bases align to TRBD1. V was pared by 0 bases and J by 2 bases, with 16 bases of the junction left unmatched. This CDR3 is 21 amino acids long. Germline loops: CDR1 SGHDN, CDR2 FVKESK. The CDR3 here is CASSQDLYGTGSPDTNEKLFF. Written as DNA, the CDR3 is TGTGCCAGCAGCCAAGACCTCTACGGGACAGGGAGTCCAGATACTAATGAAAAACTGTTTTTT. The variable domain in full, with the rest retrieved from reference TRBV14 and TRBJ1-4, is EAGVTQFPSHSVIEKGQTVTLRCDPISGHDNLYWYRRVMGKEIKFLLHFVKESKQDESGMPNNRFLAERTGGTYSTLKVQPAELEDSGVYFCASSQDLYGTGSPDTNEKLFFGSGTQLSVL.

This sequence joins TRBV2 and TRBJ2-1; D remains ambiguous. CDR3 size: 17 residues. The V end was cut by 4 bases, the J end by 10 bases, with 26 bases between. Germline V gene lookup returns CDR1 SNHLY and CDR2 FYNNEI. The CDR3 loop reads CASSGLINLPLQGEQFF. The CDR3 nucleotides are TGTGCCAGCAGTGGTTTGATCAACCTCCCCCTTCAAGGCGAGCAGTTCTTC.

This chain joins TRBV27 and TRBJ2-7, with D unclear. The CDR3 sequence is 10 residues long. Trimming cost V 8 bases and J 7 bases, with 9 bases left between them. Germline CDR1 is MNHEY and CDR2 is SMNVEV (reference sequence). The CDR3 is CASGEGEQYF. The CDR3 DNA sequence: TGTGCCAGCGGAGAAGGTGAGCAGTACTTC.

The chain uses TRBV27 and TRBJ2-1; TRBD1 aligns across 9 bases. The germline gives CDR1 MNHEY, CDR2 SMNVEV (reference sequence). The CDR3 is made up of 16 amino acids. The junction had 4 bases not matched to a gene; V was cut back by 2 bases and J by 2 bases. The CDR3 DNA reads TGTGCCAGCAGTTTAAGGGGACAGGGTACCTACAATGAGCAGTTCTTC. It codes for CASSLRGQGTYNEQFF.

The CDR3 region is CASSLGYSGPYGVETQYF. The DNA for the CDR3 is TGTGCCAGTAGTTTGGGCTACTCGGGACCCTACGGGGTAGAGACCCAGTACTTC. The chain recombines TRBV19 with TRBJ2-5; D possibly matches TRBD1 or TRBD2 (5 bases each). Germline loops: CDR1 LNHDA, CDR2 SQIVND (reference sequence). Deletions cut 5 bases from V and 4 bases from J, with 26 bases between. The CDR3 contains 18 residues. Full variable domain (outside the CDR3, taken from reference TRBV19 and TRBJ2-5): DGGITQSPKYLFRKEGQNVTLSCEQNLNHDAMYWYRQDPGQGLRLIYYSQIVNDFQKGDIAEGYSVSREKKESFPLTVTSAQKNPTAFYLCASSLGYSGPYGVETQYFGPGTRLLVL.

The rearrangement links TRBV13 to TRBJ2-7; D remains ambiguous. Germline CDR1 and CDR2: PRHDT and FYEKMQ (reference sequence). This CDR3 is 14 amino acids long. V gave up 1 base and J gave up 0 bases, with 7 bases separating them. The CDR3 here is CASSLVSRSYEQYF. In nucleotides, the CDR3 is TGTGCCAGCAGCTTAGTCAGCCGCTCCTACGAGCAGTACTTC.

The V call is TRBV6-5, the J call TRBJ2-1; D uncertain. Germline loops: CDR1 MNHEY, CDR2 SVGAGI. CDR3 length: 14 amino acids. Trimming cost V 4 bases and J 3 bases, with 10 bases left between them. This chain's CDR3 is CASSLGGNYNEQFF. The CDR3 bases are TGTGCCAGCAGTTTGGGTGGAAACTACAATGAGCAGTTCTTC.

The chain combines TRBV14 with TRBJ1-5; D gene unclear. The V gene's germline CDR1 is SGHDN and CDR2 FVKESK. V was pared by 10 bases and J by 5 bases, with 15 bases between. The length of the CDR3 is 13 residues. CDR3 amino acids: CATPREVYQPQHF. CDR3 coding DNA: TGTGCCACCCCGAGGGAGGTTTATCAGCCCCAGCATTTT.

The sample holds a few counts of this clone. The J gene is TRBJ2-2, the V gene TRBV29-1; no clear D gene. Germline loops: CDR1 SQVTM, CDR2 ANQGSEA. V lost 7 bases and J 1 base, leaving 10 bases between the germline ends. This CDR3 has 13 residues. The CDR3 coding sequence is TGCAGCGGCCGACTGGAGAACACCGGGGAGCTGTTTTTT. Translated, it gives CSGRLENTGELFF.

In regard to this clone: An end of the junction differs from the germline gene, which may be a read error. At the DNA level, this CDR3 is encoded by other sequences in the same sample as well. The chain links TRBV6-1 to TRBJ2-7; 8 bases agree with TRBD2. Germline lookup yields CDR1 MNHNS and CDR2 SASEGT. The CDR3 spans 15 residues. The chain's CDR3 is CASTEGLAGSYEQYF. CDR3 DNA sequence: TGTGCCAGCACTGAAGGGCTAGCGGGTTCCTACGAGCAGTACTTC.

In this sample, this clone turned up a few times. CDR3 residues: CSAMNYEQFF. CDR3 nucleotides: TGCAGTGCGATGAATTATGAGCAGTTCTTC. The rearrangement uses TRBV20-1 and TRBJ2-1; D ambiguous. This CDR3 spans 10 amino acids. CDR1 DFQATT and CDR2 SNEGSKA come from the germline V gene (reference sequence). The ends were cut back, 6 bases at V and 8 bases at J, with 8 bases in the middle.

This clone occurred once. The rearrangement links TRBV7-2 to TRBJ2-1, with 12 positions matching TRBD2. CDR1 is SGHTA, CDR2 FQGNSA, per germline. V was pared by 5 bases and J by 4 bases, with 6 bases of the junction left unmatched. The CDR3 consists of 16 residues. The CDR3 loop reads CASSAGLAGPYNEQFF. CDR3 sequence (DNA): TGTGCCAGCAGCGCCGGACTAGCGGGACCATACAATGAGCAGTTCTTC.

This clone was recorded once. V and J are TRBV11-3 and TRBJ2-3, with 8 bases fitting TRBD1. Germline CDR1 SGHNT, CDR2 YENEEA. V lost 5 bases and J lost 1; bases outside the gene matches: 11. The CDR3 contains 17 residues. The CDR3 DNA follows: TGTGCCAGCAGCGGTATAGGGGCAGGGGGCCGCACAGATACGCAGTATTTT. This codes for CASSGIGAGGRTDTQYF.

CDR3 amino acids: CASSSLETGTYTGELFF. The CDR3 DNA sequence: TGTGCCAGCAGCTCCCTTGAGACAGGGACGTACACCGGGGAGCTGTTTTTT. The chain has TRBV7-6 and TRBJ2-2; 7 nucleotides agree with TRBD1. This CDR3 has 17 residues. V shed 4 bases and J 3 bases; nucleotides not matched to a gene: 11. Germline V gene lookup returns CDR1 SGHVS and CDR2 FNYEAQ.

V and J are TRBV7-8 and TRBJ1-2, with D perhaps TRBD1 (6 bases). CDR3 length equals 16 residues. CDR1 is SGHVS and CDR2 is FQNEAQ in the germline V gene. V lost 0 bases and J lost 7, with 18 bases in between. In DNA, the CDR3 is TGTGCCAGCAGCTTAGCGTCCTGGCAGGGGATGATTGGCTACACCTTC. It encodes CASSLASWQGMIGYTF.

V and J are TRBV25-1 and TRBJ2-2; D is ambiguous. Germline values: CDR1 MGHDK, CDR2 SYGVNS. The CDR3 has 14 residues. V dropped 6 bases and J dropped 0 bases, with 8 bases sitting between them. CDR3 in amino acids: CASRVGANTGELFF. The CDR3 nucleotides read TGTGCCAGCAGGGTTGGAGCGAACACCGGGGAGCTGTTTTTT.

The gene calls are TRBV30 and TRBJ2-7; a possible D gene is TRBD1 (6 bases). V was shortened by 3 bases and J by 1 base, with 16 bases between the two germline ends. Germline V gene lookup returns CDR1 GTSNPN and CDR2 SVGIG (reference sequence). The CDR3 loop spans 15 amino acids. The CDR3 DNA is TGTGCCTGGAGAGCACGGGACACCCCTTCCTACGAGCAGTACTTC. Translation: CAWRARDTPSYEQYF.

This sequence joins TRBV19 and TRBJ2-5; TRBD2 might be the D (6 bases). This CDR3 is built from 14 residues. Deletions cut 3 bases from V and 5 bases from J, with 13 bases between. Looked up from germline, CDR1 is LNHDA and CDR2 is SQIVND (reference sequence). DNA of the CDR3: TGTGCCAGTAGTATCACGGGAGTCTTGGAGACCCAGTACTTC. It codes for CASSITGVLETQYF. Full variable domain (rest looked up from reference TRBV19 and TRBJ2-5): DGGITQSPKYLFRKEGQNVTLSCEQNLNHDAMYWYRQDPGQGLRLIYYSQIVNDFQKGDIAEGYSVSREKKESFPLTVTSAQKNPTAFYLCASSITGVLETQYFGPGTRLLVL.

This clone came up once. The V call is TRBV4-1, the J call TRBJ1-1; D is possibly TRBD1 (6 bases). V lost 2 bases to trimming and J lost 1 base, with 11 bases between them. This CDR3 comprises 15 residues. Germline V gene data show CDR1 as MGHRA and CDR2 as YSYEKL. As DNA, the CDR3 is TGCGCCAGCAGCCAAATCCCGGGACAGAACACTGAAGCTTTCTTT. Translating it yields CASSQIPGQNTEAFF.

This clone was observed a single time. The genes are TRBV5-8 and TRBJ2-3, with TRBD2 as a possible D gene (5 bases). The CDR3 loop spans 14 amino acids. Germline CDR1 reads SGHTS; CDR2 reads YDEGEE. Trimming took 5 bases from V and 1 from J, leaving 11 bases between them. The CDR3 sequence: CASRSSSGTDTQYF. As DNA, the CDR3 is TGTGCCAGCAGGTCGAGTAGCGGCACAGATACGCAGTATTTT.

This chain links TRBV20-1 with TRBJ2-1; no firm D call. Looked up from germline, CDR1 is DFQATT and CDR2 is SNEGSKA (reference sequence). V was pared by 2 bases and J by 8 bases, with 7 bases between. This CDR3 spans 11 amino acids. Here the CDR3 DNA reads TGCAGTGCTAGACCGACTTATGAGCAGTTCTTC. This codes for CSARPTYEQFF.

The chain uses TRBV27 and TRBJ2-3; possibly TRBD2 for D (5 bases). Trimming removed 4 bases at V and 0 bases at J, with 17 bases between. The CDR3 is made up of 17 amino acids. Germline CDR1 MNHEY, CDR2 SMNVEV (reference sequence). The CDR3 nucleotides read TGTGCCAGCAGTTCAATCTCAGCGGCCGAAAGCACAGATACGCAGTATTTT. It translates to CASSSISAAESTDTQYF.